This T cell receptor (beta chain) comes out of a study of cytomegalovirus exposure and HLA in healthy donors. General study results and limits: Available immune exposure information covered CMV serostatus only.

Use of 60 Vbeta and 13 Jbeta primers characterized the PCR. The repertoire was sequenced with immunoSEQ multiplex PCR; TCRdb's copy has only in-frame clones and lacks some. Of some 140,000 clones in the sample, 65% to 85% were seen once. This CDR3 has 15 residues. Germline V gives CDR1 SGHAT, CDR2 FQNNGV. Germline trimming cut 6 bases from V and 2 bases from J; bases unmatched to any gene: 6. Note on this clone: Its antigen is unidentified.

The sample taken for sequencing was PBMCs. This TCR derives from a woman aged 18 to 35 in good health and CMV-seronegative. The chain combines TRBV11-2 with TRBJ1-3; 8 bases align to TRBD1. The CDR3 DNA is TGTGCCAGCAGGCCAGGGGGCGCCCCTGGAAACACCATATATTTT. It translates to CASRPGGAPGNTIYF. The whole variable domain, filled in from reference TRBV11-2 and TRBJ1-3, reads EAGVAQSPRYKIIEKRQSVAFWCNPISGHATLYWYQQILGQGPKLLIQFQNNGVVDDSQLPKDRFSAERLKGVDSTLKIQPAKLEDSAVYLCASRPGGAPGNTIYFGEGSWLTVV.